Listed below are T cell receptor beta chains from one sample, sequenced in a study of blood T cell repertoires in COVID-19. The assay was immunoSEQ multiplex PCR, and TCRdb's table has in-frame clones only and misses some. The data show approximately 100,000 clones, about 89% seen once. Sequencing was done on a sample of peripheral blood. The receptors derive from a woman in her twenties or thirties with acute or convalescent COVID-19. Both conserved end residues are trimmed from each CDR3.

V gene: TRBV5-1
J gene: TRBJ2-7
CDR3 protein: ASSVRGLDSPYEQY

V gene: TRBV10-3
J gene: TRBJ1-6
CDR3 protein: AIMGTGFSTLH

V gene: TRBV19
J gene: TRBJ1-2
CDR3 protein: ASSWTDRTMLGYT

V gene: TRBV7-9
J gene: TRBJ2-1
CDR3 protein: ASSFPGGQGSNEQF

V gene: TRBV10-3
J gene: TRBJ2-5
CDR3 protein: AISFPTGTGEETQY

V gene: TRBV19
J gene: TRBJ1-2
CDR3 protein: ASSRTGANYGYT

V gene: TRBV2
J gene: TRBJ2-7
CDR3 protein: ASSKTGYEQY

V gene: TRBV20-1
J gene: TRBJ2-1
CDR3 protein: SVYRNEQF

V gene: TRBV5-6
J gene: TRBJ2-2
CDR3 protein: ASSIGQLLTGELF

V gene: TRBV13
J gene: TRBJ1-1
CDR3 protein: ASSLEGGRDTEAF

V gene: TRBV7-2
J gene: TRBJ2-1
CDR3 protein: ASRSTGTVYNEQF

V gene: TRBV28
J gene: TRBJ1-4
CDR3 protein: ASSFTQGPTNEKLF

V gene: TRBV4-1
J gene: TRBJ1-1
CDR3 protein: ASSPSSLTEAF

V gene: TRBV27
J gene: TRBJ2-7
CDR3 protein: ASSRGRTGSNEQY

V gene: TRBV19
J gene: TRBJ1-1
CDR3 protein: ASSKQGNRGYTEAF

V gene: TRBV27
J gene: TRBJ2-2
CDR3 protein: ASSQTGYTGELF

V gene: TRBV21-1
J gene: TRBJ1-2
CDR3 protein: ASSASRDSDYGYT

V gene: TRBV5-6
J gene: TRBJ2-1
CDR3 protein: ASGAVDNEQF

V gene: TRBV27
J gene: TRBJ2-3
CDR3 protein: ASSIRDLVDTQY

V gene: TRBV15
J gene: TRBJ1-1
CDR3 protein: ATSKEVGGTEAF

V gene: TRBV6-6
J gene: TRBJ2-3
CDR3 protein: ASGDSGWDTQY

V gene: TRBV5-6
J gene: TRBJ1-4
CDR3 protein: ASTNTPEEKLF

V gene: TRBV5-6
J gene: TRBJ2-7
CDR3 protein: ASSLKLELFYEQY

V gene: TRBV9
J gene: TRBJ1-3
CDR3 protein: ASSVGWGTGVFSGNTIY

V gene: TRBV2
J gene: TRBJ2-3
CDR3 protein: ASRLLAGGTDTQY

V gene: TRBV7-9
J gene: TRBJ1-5
CDR3 protein: ASSFGQGGSNQPQH

V gene: TRBV27
J gene: TRBJ2-3
CDR3 protein: ASSFGTGMTDTQY

V gene: TRBV2
J gene: TRBJ1-2
CDR3 protein: ASSENRDGYGYT

V gene: TRBV28
J gene: TRBJ1-1
CDR3 protein: ASSRQGNTEAF

V gene: TRBV19
J gene: TRBJ2-4
CDR3 protein: ASSHPGQGKNIQY

V gene: TRBV19
J gene: TRBJ2-3
CDR3 protein: ASSMESTDTQY

V gene: TRBV15
J gene: TRBJ1-2
CDR3 protein: ATSRGDTDYGYT

V gene: TRBV29-1
J gene: TRBJ2-7
CDR3 protein: SVEEVRGGGYEQY

V gene: TRBV5-1
J gene: TRBJ2-7
CDR3 protein: ASSLYGFGDVSYEQY

V gene: TRBV7-6
J gene: TRBJ1-5
CDR3 protein: ASSLYAPGQGLGNQPQH

V gene: TRBV6-5
J gene: TRBJ2-7
CDR3 protein: ASSFSRQGFSYEQY

V gene: TRBV24-1
J gene: TRBJ1-2
CDR3 protein: ATSGGQARSGYT

V gene: TRBV6-5
J gene: TRBJ2-7
CDR3 protein: ASSRDRNYEQY

V gene: TRBV18
J gene: TRBJ1-1
CDR3 protein: ASSPLQGDTEAF

V gene: TRBV5-4
J gene: TRBJ2-1
CDR3 protein: ASSLFPSSYNEQF

V gene: TRBV5-6
J gene: TRBJ2-3
CDR3 protein: ASSLRLAGVNTDTQY

V gene: TRBV19
J gene: TRBJ2-7
CDR3 protein: ASSIGGGTYEQY

V gene: TRBV5-1
J gene: TRBJ2-2
CDR3 protein: ASSSQGATNTGELF